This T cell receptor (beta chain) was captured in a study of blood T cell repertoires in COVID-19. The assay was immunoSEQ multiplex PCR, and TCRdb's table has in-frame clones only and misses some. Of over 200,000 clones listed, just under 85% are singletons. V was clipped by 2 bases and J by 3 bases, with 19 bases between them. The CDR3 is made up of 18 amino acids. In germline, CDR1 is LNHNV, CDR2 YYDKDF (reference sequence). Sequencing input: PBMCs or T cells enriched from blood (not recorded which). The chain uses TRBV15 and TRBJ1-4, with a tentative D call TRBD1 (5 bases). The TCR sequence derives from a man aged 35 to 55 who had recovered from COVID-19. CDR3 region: CATSRTRQRAVSNEKLFF. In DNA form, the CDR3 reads TGTGCCACCAGCAGAACCCGACAGCGGGCCGTGTCTAATGAAAAACTGTTTTTT.